The clone carrying this T cell receptor (beta chain) has just a few counts. Its cognate antigen is unknown. The source of the sample is a study of Graves' ophthalmopathy and Graves' hyperthyroidism. General study results and limits: Most expanded clonotypes from thyroid (those above 0.001 frequency) were also found in blood.

Enrollment excluded any patients with other autoimmune diseases, uncontrolled infections, pregnancy or lactation. Trimming took 5 bases from V and 0 from J; bases not matched to a gene: 6. The CDR3 totals 16 residues. Germline CDR1 reads LNHDA; CDR2 reads SQIVND (reference sequence). For repertoire sequencing, the TCR beta CDR3 regions were amplified from RNA transcripts. The authors performed first-round RT-PCR with HTBI primers and then a second-round multiplex PCR. One entry per CDR3 protein, called by TCRdb with MiXCR from the multiplex PCR reads. The sample lists under 800,000 distinct CDR3 sequences, about 20% occurring once.

Sequencing input: peripheral blood. The chain combines TRBV19 with TRBJ2-1; the match to TRBD2 covers 8 bases. The source is a woman aged 18-29 years with stable Graves' hyperthyroidism. Some clones in this sample may be carry-over from other donors' samples. For the CDR3, the DNA is TGTGCCAGTAGTTTCCCCAGCGGGAGCTCCTACAATGAGCAGTTCTTC. It is translated as CASSFPSGSSYNEQFF.